The T cell receptor (beta chain) under discussion was sequenced for a study of cytomegalovirus exposure and HLA in healthy donors. Trimming stripped 5 bases from V and 3 bases from J, with 20 bases between. CDR1 LNHDA and CDR2 SQIVND come from the germline V gene (reference sequence). This CDR3 has 16 residues. The PCR contained 60 Vbeta and 13 Jbeta primers. Measured with immunoSEQ multiplex PCR; TCRdb has only the in-frame clones, and not every one. The sample has roughly 160,000 clones; roughly 84% are singletons. This sequence originates from a man aged 25-45 years in good health and CMV-seronegative. Material: PBMCs. The rearrangement links TRBV19 to TRBJ2-7; possibly TRBD1 for D (8 bases). CDR3 DNA: TGTGCCAGTAGTTTTTTGGGGGGGACAGGCTTCTACGAGCAGTACTTC. It is translated as CASSFLGGTGFYEQYF.